A single sample gave rise to the 16 T cell receptor beta chains below, sequenced in a study of T cells after yellow fever vaccination. TCRdb itself ran the 5' RACE reads through MiXCR, one entry per CDR3 protein. The sample holds 90,000 to 150,000 distinct CDR3 sequences, around 7.2% seen once. Here the sequenced sample was CD4+ T cells sorted from PBMCs, taken 35 to 50 days after the first yellow fever vaccination. The receptors originated from a man aged 18-30 years who received the YFV17D yellow fever vaccine.

The table lists this clonotype with a few counts. The V call is TRBV12-3 or TRBV12-4, the J call TRBJ1-2, with D tentatively TRBD1 (6 bases). The CDR3 runs 13 residues. Trimming shortened V by 7 bases and J by 3 bases, and 12 bases separated the two germline ends. The CDR3 sequence: CASNPGVHYGYTF. The DNA for the CDR3 is TGTGCCAGCAACCCAGGGGTTCACTATGGCTACACCTTC.

This clonotype showed up many times. The V and J genes are TRBV5-1 and TRBJ1-3; D gene unclear. This CDR3 has 13 residues. V shed 4 bases and J shed 0 bases, with 5 bases lying between them. Germline CDR1 reads SGHRS; CDR2 reads YFSETQ. The CDR3 protein is CASSPDSGNTIYF. CDR3 DNA sequence: TGCGCCAGCAGCCCGGACTCTGGAAACACCATATATTTT.

Many counts were recorded for this clonotype. V gene TRBV6-1 combines with J gene TRBJ1-5; 7 nucleotides match TRBD1. This CDR3 comprises 15 residues. The V and J ends lost 6 bases and 5 bases, in that order; junction bases with no gene match: 10. Germline CDR1 MNHNS, CDR2 SASEGT. This CDR3 is CASSSGQVNYQPQHF. For the CDR3, the DNA is TGTGCCAGCAGCTCAGGACAGGTGAACTATCAGCCCCAGCATTTT.

This clonotype was counted at least ten times. The chain has TRBV12-3 or TRBV12-4 and TRBJ1-5, with 8 nucleotides matching TRBD1. The CDR3 is 15 residues long. Germline trimming cut 6 bases from V and 0 bases from J; bases unmatched to any gene: 4. The CDR3: CASSAGQGSNQPQHF. CDR3 DNA: TGTGCCAGCAGCGCCGGACAGGGTAGCAATCAGCCCCAGCATTTT.

This clonotype was seen at least ten times. The rearrangement links TRBV5-1 to TRBJ2-5, with D possibly being TRBD2 (6 bases). Germline CDR1 reads SGHRS; CDR2 reads YFSETQ. V was clipped by 2 bases and J by 6 bases, with 14 bases between them. There are 14 residues in the CDR3. CDR3 sequence (DNA): TGCGCCAGCAGCTTTGAGATGGAGGGGAAGACCCAGTACTTC. Protein sequence: CASSFEMEGKTQYF.

This clonotype was seen ten or more times. The chain couples TRBV7-3 to TRBJ2-5; D not certain. V was trimmed by 2 bases and J by 0 bases, leaving 4 bases between them. There are 13 residues in the CDR3. CDR1 and CDR2 from the germline V gene are SGHTA and FQGTGA. The CDR3: CASSLSYQETQYF. The CDR3 DNA reads TGTGCCAGCAGCTTATCATACCAAGAGACCCAGTACTTC.

This clonotype was detected ten times or more. The J gene is TRBJ2-7, the V gene TRBV28; D possibly uses TRBD1 or TRBD2 (5 bases each). Germline V gene lookup returns CDR1 MDHEN and CDR2 SYDVKM. Trimming stripped 5 bases from V and 6 bases from J, with 26 bases between. The CDR3 is 17 amino acids. The CDR3 region is CASSPRGLSGRSIEQYV. The CDR3 coding sequence is TGTGCCAGCAGTCCTAGAGGGCTCTCGGGACGGTCCATCGAGCAGTACGTC.

This clonotype was found many times. V gene TRBV19 combines with J gene TRBJ1-6; D uncertain. CDR1 is LNHDA and CDR2 is SQIVND in the germline V gene (reference sequence). Trimming shortened V by 0 bases and J by 8 bases, and 5 bases separated the two germline ends. CDR3 size: 13 residues. For the CDR3, the DNA is TGTGCCAGTAGTATAGATCGGTATTCACCCCTCCACTTT. Translating it yields CASSIDRYSPLHF.

This clonotype occurred many times. This chain joins TRBV12-3 or TRBV12-4 and TRBJ2-2; D not resolved. The V and J ends lost 6 bases and 0 bases respectively, with 8 bases between them. This CDR3 is 14 amino acids long. DNA of the CDR3: TGTGCCAGCAGGTTCCCGGCGAACACCGGGGAGCTGTTTTTT. This sequence encodes CASRFPANTGELFF.

Many counts were recorded for this clonotype. J is TRBJ2-2 and V is TRBV29-1; TRBD1 agrees at 8 bases. Germline CDR1 is SQVTM and CDR2 is ANQGSEA. J lost 8 bases, V lost 6 bases, and 8 bases had no gene match. The CDR3 loop spans 13 amino acids. DNA for the CDR3: TGCAGCGTCGCTGAGCAGGGGGCGGGGGAGCTGTTTTTT. It codes for CSVAEQGAGELFF.

This chain links TRBV7-2 with TRBJ2-7; D is unresolved. With 4 bases removed from V and 2 bases from J, the gap between germline ends came to 9 bases. The CDR3 is 13 residues long. Per germline, CDR1 SGHTA and CDR2 FQGNSA. For the CDR3, the DNA is TGTGCCAGCAGCTCCTCAGGACCCTACGAGCAGTACTTC. Encoded protein: CASSSSGPYEQYF.

This clonotype was observed many times. The rearrangement links TRBV5-1 to TRBJ2-1, with D tentatively TRBD2 (7 bases). This CDR3 region has 12 residues. V was pared by 4 bases and J by 7 bases, with 9 bases between. Germline-derived CDR1 and CDR2 are SGHRS and YFSETQ. CDR3 DNA: TGCGCCAGCAGCGAGGGGGGGAATGAGCAGTTCTTC. This gives the protein CASSEGGNEQFF.

This clonotype was found many times. The CDR3 protein is CASSPGASGGRDTQYF. CDR3 DNA sequence: TGCGCCAGCAGCCCCGGAGCGAGCGGGGGCCGAGATACGCAGTATTTT. The chain joins TRBV5-1 to TRBJ2-3, with 8 bases that match TRBD2. CDR1 SGHRS and CDR2 YFSETQ come from the germline V gene. The CDR3 spans 16 residues. V lost 4 bases to trimming and J lost 5 bases; unmatched junction nucleotides: 12.

At least ten counts were recorded for this clonotype. The chain links TRBV7-2 to TRBJ2-2; TRBD2 aligns across 8 bases. V dropped 2 bases and J dropped 1; count of bases not matched to a gene: 3. The CDR3 sequence is 16 residues long. The germline V gene encodes CDR1 SGHTA and CDR2 FQGNSA. CDR3 bases: TGTGCCAGCAGCTTAAACGCGGGGGGGAACACCGGGGAGCTGTTTTTT. This codes for CASSLNAGGNTGELFF. Full variable domain (outside the CDR3, taken from reference TRBV7-2 and TRBJ2-2): GAGVSQSPSNKVTEKGKDVELRCDPISGHTALYWYRQSLGQGLEFLIYFQGNSAPDKSGLPSDRFSAERTGGSVSTLTIQRTQQEDSAVYLCASSLNAGGNTGELFFGEGSRLTVL.

This clonotype was seen repeatedly, ten times or more. J is TRBJ2-7 and V is TRBV29-1, with D uncertain. Trimming shortened V by 5 bases and J by 2 bases, and 16 bases separated the two germline ends. There are 14 residues in the CDR3. Germline V gene sequence: CDR1 SQVTM, CDR2 ANQGSEA. CDR3 sequence (DNA): TGCAGCGTTAAGTTCGGGCTAGGCCCCTACGAGCAGTACTTC. Its protein is CSVKFGLGPYEQYF.

This clonotype appeared many times. The chain joins TRBV18 to TRBJ2-7; weak D call: TRBD2 (7 bases). This CDR3 spans 16 amino acids. The V end lost 2 bases, the J end lost 5 bases, and 19 bases lay between the germline ends. In germline, CDR1 is KGHSH, CDR2 LQKENI. The CDR3 reads CASSPGVGRGGDEQYF. In DNA form, the CDR3 reads TGTGCCAGCTCACCAGGTGTCGGAAGGGGGGGAGACGAGCAGTACTTC.